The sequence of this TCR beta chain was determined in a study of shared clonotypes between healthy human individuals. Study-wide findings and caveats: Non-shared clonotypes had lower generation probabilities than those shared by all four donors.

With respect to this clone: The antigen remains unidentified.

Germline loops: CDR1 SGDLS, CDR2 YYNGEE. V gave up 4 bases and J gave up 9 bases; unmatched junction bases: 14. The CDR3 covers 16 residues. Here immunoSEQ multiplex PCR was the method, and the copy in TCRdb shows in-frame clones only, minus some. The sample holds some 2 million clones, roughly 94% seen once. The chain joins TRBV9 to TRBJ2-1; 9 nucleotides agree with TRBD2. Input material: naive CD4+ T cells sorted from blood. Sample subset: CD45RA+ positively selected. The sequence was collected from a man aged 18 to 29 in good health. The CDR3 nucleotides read TGTGCCAGCAGCTCTGAATTAGCGGGAGCGGTCGCTGAGCAGTTCTTC. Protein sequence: CASSSELAGAVAEQFF. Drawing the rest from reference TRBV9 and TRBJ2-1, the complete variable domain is DSGVTQTPKHLITATGQRVTLRCSPRSGDLSVYWYQQSLDQGLQFLIQYYNGEERAKGNILERFSAQQFPDLHSELNLSSLELGDSALYFCASSSELAGAVAEQFFGPGTRLTVL.